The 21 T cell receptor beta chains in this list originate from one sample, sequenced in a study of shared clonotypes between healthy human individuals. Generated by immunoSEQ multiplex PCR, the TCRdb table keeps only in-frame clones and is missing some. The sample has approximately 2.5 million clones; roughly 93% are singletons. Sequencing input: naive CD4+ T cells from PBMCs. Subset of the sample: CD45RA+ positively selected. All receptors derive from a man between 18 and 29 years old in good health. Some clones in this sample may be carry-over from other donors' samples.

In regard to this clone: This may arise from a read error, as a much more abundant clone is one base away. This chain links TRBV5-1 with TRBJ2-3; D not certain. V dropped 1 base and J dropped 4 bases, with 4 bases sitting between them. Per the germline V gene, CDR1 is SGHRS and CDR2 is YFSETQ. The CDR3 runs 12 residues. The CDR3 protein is CASSLKSDTQYF. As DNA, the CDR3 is TGCGCCAGCAGCTTGAAGTCAGATACGCAGTATTTT.

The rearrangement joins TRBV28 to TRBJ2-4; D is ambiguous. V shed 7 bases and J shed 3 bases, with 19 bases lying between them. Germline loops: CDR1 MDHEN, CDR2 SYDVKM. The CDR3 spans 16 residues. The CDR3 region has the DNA TGTGCCAGCAACTCTGCCGGCCAGAAGGACAAAAACATTCAGTACTTC. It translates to CASNSAGQKDKNIQYF.

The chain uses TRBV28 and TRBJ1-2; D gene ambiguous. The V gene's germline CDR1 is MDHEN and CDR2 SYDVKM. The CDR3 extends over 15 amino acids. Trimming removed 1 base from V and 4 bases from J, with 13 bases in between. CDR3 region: CASSLSGYPGYGYTF. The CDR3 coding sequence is TGTGCCAGCAGTTTATCAGGCTACCCAGGCTATGGCTACACCTTC.

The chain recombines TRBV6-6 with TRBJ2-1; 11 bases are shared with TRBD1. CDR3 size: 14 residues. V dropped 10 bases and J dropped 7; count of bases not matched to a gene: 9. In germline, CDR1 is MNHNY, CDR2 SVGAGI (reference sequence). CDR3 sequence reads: CATSKGQGANEQFF. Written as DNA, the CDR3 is TGTGCCACCAGCAAAGGACAGGGGGCAAATGAGCAGTTCTTC.

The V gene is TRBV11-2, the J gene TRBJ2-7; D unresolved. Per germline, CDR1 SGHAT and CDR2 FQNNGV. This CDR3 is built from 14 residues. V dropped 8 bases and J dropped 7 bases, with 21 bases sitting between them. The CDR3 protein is CASLGLFGDREQYF. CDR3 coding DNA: TGTGCCAGCCTTGGTTTATTTGGGGATAGAGAGCAGTACTTC.

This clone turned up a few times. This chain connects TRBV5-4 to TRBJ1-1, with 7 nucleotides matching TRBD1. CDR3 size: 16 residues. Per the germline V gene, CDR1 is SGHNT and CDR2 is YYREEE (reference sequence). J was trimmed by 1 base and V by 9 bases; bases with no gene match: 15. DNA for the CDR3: TGTGCCACCACTACAACTTACAGGGGTACGAACACTGAAGCTTTCTTT. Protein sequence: CATTTTYRGTNTEAFF.

CDR3 sequence: CASSLLGGSPYNEQFF. CDR3 sequence (DNA): TGTGCCAGCAGTTTACTAGGCGGGAGCCCCTACAATGAGCAGTTCTTC. The chain combines TRBV28 with TRBJ2-1, with 7 nucleotides matching TRBD2. Germline CDR1 reads MDHEN; CDR2 reads SYDVKM. The CDR3 extends over 16 amino acids. J lost 2 bases, V lost 2 bases, and 6 bases had no gene match.

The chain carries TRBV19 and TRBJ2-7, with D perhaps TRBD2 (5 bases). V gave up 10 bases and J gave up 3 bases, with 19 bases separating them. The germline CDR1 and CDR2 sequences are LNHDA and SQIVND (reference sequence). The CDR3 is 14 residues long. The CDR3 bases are TGTGCCACCACCGGGGAGCAGGATCTCTACGAGCAGTACTTC. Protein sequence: CATTGEQDLYEQYF.

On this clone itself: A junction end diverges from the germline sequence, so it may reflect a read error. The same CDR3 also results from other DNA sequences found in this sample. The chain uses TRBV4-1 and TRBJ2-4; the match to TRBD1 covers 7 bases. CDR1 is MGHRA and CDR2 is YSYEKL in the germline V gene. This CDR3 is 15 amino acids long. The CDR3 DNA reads TGCGCCAGCAGCCGAGAGGACAGGATCCAAAATATTCAGTACTTC. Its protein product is CASSREDRIQNIQYF.

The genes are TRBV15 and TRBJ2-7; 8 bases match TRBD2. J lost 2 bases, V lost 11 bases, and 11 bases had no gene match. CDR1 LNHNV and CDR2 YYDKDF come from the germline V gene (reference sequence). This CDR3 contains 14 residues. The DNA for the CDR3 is TGTGCCTCTAGACGGGAGGGTGAAACCTACGAGCAGTACTTC. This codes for CASRREGETYEQYF.

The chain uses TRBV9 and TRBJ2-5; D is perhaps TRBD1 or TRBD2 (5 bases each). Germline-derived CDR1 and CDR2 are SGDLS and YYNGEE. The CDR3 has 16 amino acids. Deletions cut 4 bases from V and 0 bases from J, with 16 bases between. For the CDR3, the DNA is TGTGCCAGCAGCCCAACCCCGGGACGGTACCAAGAGACCCAGTACTTC. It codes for CASSPTPGRYQETQYF. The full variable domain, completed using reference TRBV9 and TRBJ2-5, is DSGVTQTPKHLITATGQRVTLRCSPRSGDLSVYWYQQSLDQGLQFLIQYYNGEERAKGNILERFSAQQFPDLHSELNLSSLELGDSALYFCASSPTPGRYQETQYFGPGTRLLVL.

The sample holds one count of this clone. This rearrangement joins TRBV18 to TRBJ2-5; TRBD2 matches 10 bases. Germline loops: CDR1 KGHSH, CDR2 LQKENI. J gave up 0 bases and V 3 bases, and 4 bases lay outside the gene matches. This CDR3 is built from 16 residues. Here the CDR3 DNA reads TGTGCCAGCTCACCCAGGACTAGCGGTCACCAAGAGACCCAGTACTTC. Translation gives CASSPRTSGHQETQYF. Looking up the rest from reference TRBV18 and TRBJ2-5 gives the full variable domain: NAGVMQNPRHLVRRRGQEARLRCSPMKGHSHVYWYRQLPEEGLKFMVYLQKENIIDESGMPKERFSAEFPKEGPSILRIQQVVRGDSAAYFCASSPRTSGHQETQYFGPGTRLLVL.

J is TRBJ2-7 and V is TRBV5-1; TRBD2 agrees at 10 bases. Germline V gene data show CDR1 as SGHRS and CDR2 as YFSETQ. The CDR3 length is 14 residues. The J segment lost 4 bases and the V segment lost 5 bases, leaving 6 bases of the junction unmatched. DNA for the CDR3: TGCGCCAGCAGTGGCGCGACTAGCGGGTACGAGCAGTACTTC. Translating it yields CASSGATSGYEQYF. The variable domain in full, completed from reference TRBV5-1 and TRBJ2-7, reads KAGVTQTPRYLIKTRGQQVTLSCSPISGHRSVSWYQQTPGQGLQFLFEYFSETQRNKGNFPGRFSGRQFSNSRSEMNVSTLELGDSALYLCASSGATSGYEQYFGPGTRLTVT.

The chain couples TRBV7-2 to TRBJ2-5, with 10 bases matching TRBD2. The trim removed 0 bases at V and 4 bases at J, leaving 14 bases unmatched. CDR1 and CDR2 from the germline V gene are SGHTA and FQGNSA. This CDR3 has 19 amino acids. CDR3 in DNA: TGTGCCAGCAGCTTAGCGAGGGCGGCTAGCGGGAGAGGCCTAGAGACCCAGTACTTC. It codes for CASSLARAASGRGLETQYF.

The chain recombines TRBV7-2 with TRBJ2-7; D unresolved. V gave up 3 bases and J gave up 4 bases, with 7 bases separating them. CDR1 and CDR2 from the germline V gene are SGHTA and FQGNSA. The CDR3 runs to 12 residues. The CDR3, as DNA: TGTGCCAGCAGCTTTAAATTGTACGAGCAGTACTTC. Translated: CASSFKLYEQYF.

This CDR3 reads CASRGETGLFF. The CDR3 region has the DNA TGTGCCAGCAGGGGGGAAACGGGACTGTTTTTT. The rearrangement uses TRBV28 and TRBJ1-4; a weak D match, TRBD1 (5 bases). This CDR3 is 11 amino acids long. The V end lost 6 bases, the J end lost 13 bases, and 12 bases lay between the germline ends. The germline V gene encodes CDR1 MDHEN and CDR2 SYDVKM.

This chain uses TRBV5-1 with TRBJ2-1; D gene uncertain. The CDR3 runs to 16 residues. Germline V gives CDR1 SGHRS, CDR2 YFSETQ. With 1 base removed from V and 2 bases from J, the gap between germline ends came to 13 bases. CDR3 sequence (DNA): TGCGCCAGCAGCTTGTCCCCCGGCGGAACCTACAATGAGCAGTTCTTC. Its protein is CASSLSPGGTYNEQFF.

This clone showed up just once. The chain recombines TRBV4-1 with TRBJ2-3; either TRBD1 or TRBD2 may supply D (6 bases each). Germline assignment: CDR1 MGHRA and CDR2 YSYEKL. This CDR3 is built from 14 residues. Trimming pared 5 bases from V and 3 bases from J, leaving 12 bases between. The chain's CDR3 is CASSVRGDTDTQYF. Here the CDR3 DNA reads TGCGCCAGCAGCGTAAGGGGGGATACAGATACGCAGTATTTT.

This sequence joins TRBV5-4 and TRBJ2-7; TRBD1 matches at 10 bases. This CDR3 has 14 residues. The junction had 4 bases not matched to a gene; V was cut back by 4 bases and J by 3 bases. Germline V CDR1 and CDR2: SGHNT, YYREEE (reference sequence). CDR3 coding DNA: TGTGCCAGCAGCCGGGACAGGGGCATCTACGAGCAGTACTTC. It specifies CASSRDRGIYEQYF.

The CDR3 sequence: CASSLGLPGEQYF. CDR3 DNA sequence: TGTGCCAGTAGTTTGGGACTTCCTGGCGAGCAGTACTTC. The V call is TRBV19, the J call TRBJ2-7; D perhaps matches TRBD2 (6 bases). Trimming removed 5 bases at V and 6 bases at J, with 14 bases between. This CDR3 has 13 residues. Per the germline V gene, CDR1 is LNHDA and CDR2 is SQIVND (reference sequence).

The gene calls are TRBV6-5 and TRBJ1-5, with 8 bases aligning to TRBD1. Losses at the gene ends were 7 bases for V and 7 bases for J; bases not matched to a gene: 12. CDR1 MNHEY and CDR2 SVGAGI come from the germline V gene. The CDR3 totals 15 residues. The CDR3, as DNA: TGTGCCAGCAACGGGGCAGGGGGCATGGGGCAGCCCCAGCATTTT. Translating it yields CASNGAGGMGQPQHF.